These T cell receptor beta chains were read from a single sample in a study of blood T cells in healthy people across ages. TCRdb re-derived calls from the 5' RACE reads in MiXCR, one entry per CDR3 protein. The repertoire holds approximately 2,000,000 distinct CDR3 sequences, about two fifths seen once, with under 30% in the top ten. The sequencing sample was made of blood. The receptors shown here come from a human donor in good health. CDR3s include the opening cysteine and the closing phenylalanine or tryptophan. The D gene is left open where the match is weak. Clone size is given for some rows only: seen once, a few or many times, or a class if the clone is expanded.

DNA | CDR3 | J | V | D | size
TGCGCCAGCAGCCCACGACAGGGGGTGAGCTCCTACAATGAGCAGTTCTTC | CASSPRQGVSSYNEQFF | TRBJ2-1 | TRBV4-1 | TRBD1 | -
TGTGCCAGCAGCCTAGAATCCGGTTTAGGTAAAGCGTACTTC | CASSLESGLGKAYF | TRBJ2-5 | TRBV7-9 | - | few
TGTGCCAGCAGCTTAGCCCAGGGACTAGCGGGCTCAGATACGCAGTATTTT | CASSLAQGLAGSDTQYF | TRBJ2-3 | TRBV7-2 | TRBD2 | -
TGCAGTGCTAGAGGCGCCGGGGAGCAGTTCTTC | CSARGAGEQFF | TRBJ2-1 | TRBV20-1 | - | -
TGTGCCAGCAGCTTAGCGCAAAGGTTGGGGGGGGAGACCCAGTACTTC | CASSLAQRLGGETQYF | TRBJ2-5 | TRBV7-2 | TRBD2 | -
TGCAGTGCTAGCATAGGCGGAATAGAAAACTATGGCTACACCTTC | CSASIGGIENYGYTF | TRBJ1-2 | TRBV20-1 | - | many
TGTGCCAGCAGTTACGCTAGTCGGGGGGCAGATACGCAGTATTTT | CASSYASRGADTQYF | TRBJ2-3 | TRBV6-6 | TRBD2 | -
TGTGCCAGCAGTTACCGGCTGGTGCAAGAGACCCAGTACTTC | CASSYRLVQETQYF | TRBJ2-5 | TRBV6-2/TRBV6-3 | - | -
TGTGCCAGTAGGATAGGAGGTCCAGACGAGCAGTACTTC | CASRIGGPDEQYF | TRBJ2-7 | TRBV19 | - | -
TGTGCCAGCGCGACAGGGGGAAATGAAAAACTGTTTTTT | CASATGGNEKLFF | TRBJ1-4 | TRBV10-3 | TRBD1 | -
TGTGCCAGCAGCCAAGCCCGGCGCAGTGAAGCTTTCTTT | CASSQARRSEAFF | TRBJ1-1 | TRBV14 | - | -
TGCAGTGTCCCAGGGAAGGCCGAACGGGGGACCCAGTACTTC | CSVPGKAERGTQYF | TRBJ2-5 | TRBV20-1 | - | few
TGTGCCAGCAGCTCCAATACCGGGACCTATGGCTACACCTTC | CASSSNTGTYGYTF | TRBJ1-2 | TRBV11-1 | - | few
TGTGCCAGTGGTTTGGGGAGCTTTTCCTACAATGAGCAGTTCTTC | CASGLGSFSYNEQFF | TRBJ2-1 | TRBV12-5 | - | -
TGTGCCAGCAGCTTAGGTGTACAGGGCTTGAACACTGAAGCTTTCTTT | CASSLGVQGLNTEAFF | TRBJ1-1 | TRBV7-9 | - | -
TGTGCCAGCAGTCATATTTCTGGGGCCAACGTCCTGACTTTC | CASSHISGANVLTF | TRBJ2-6 | TRBV6-2/TRBV6-3 | - | many
TGCGCCAGCAGCCAAGTTATGGGGGAAAACGAGCAGTACTTC | CASSQVMGENEQYF | TRBJ2-7 | TRBV4-3 | - | -
TGTGCCAGCAGCTTATTAGCGGGGGGTAACGAGCAGTACTTC | CASSLLAGGNEQYF | TRBJ2-7 | TRBV7-2 | TRBD2 | few
TGTGCCAGCAGCCAATCGGCAGACGCCTATGGCTACACCTTC | CASSQSADAYGYTF | TRBJ1-2 | TRBV16 | - | -
TGCAGTGGAGGGGGGCTAGGCCAGCCCCAGCATTTT | CSGGGLGQPQHF | TRBJ1-5 | TRBV20-1 | - | few
TGTGCCAGCAGCAAAGCGGGGTGGTTAGGCAATGAGCAGTTCTTC | CASSKAGWLGNEQFF | TRBJ2-1 | TRBV14 | TRBD2 | -
TGTGCCACCAGTGATCCCCGACAGGGAAGCACAGATACGCAGTATTTT | CATSDPRQGSTDTQYF | TRBJ2-3 | TRBV24-1 | TRBD1 | -
TGTGCCAGCACTCGCGCCTCGTGGGGTAACTATGGCTACACCTTC | CASTRASWGNYGYTF | TRBJ1-2 | TRBV7-9 | - | -
TGTGCCAGTAGTACCATCTCCTATGGCTACACCTTC | CASSTISYGYTF | TRBJ1-2 | TRBV19 | - | -
TGTGCCAGCAGCAATAGGCCGGGGACAGGGGGAAGATACACCTTC | CASSNRPGTGGRYTF | TRBJ1-2 | TRBV28 | TRBD1 | -
TGTGCCAGCAGCTCGGACTTGGGCGAAAAACTGTTTTTT | CASSSDLGEKLFF | TRBJ1-4 | TRBV7-2 | - | -
TGCGTCAGCAGCTTGGGCGCGGCAGGGTGGCAAGAGACCCAGTACTTC | CVSSLGAAGWQETQYF | TRBJ2-5 | TRBV5-1 | - | -
TGTGCCAGCAGCCAACCAAGACAGGGCCAAGAGACCCAGTACTTC | CASSQPRQGQETQYF | TRBJ2-5 | TRBV3-1 | TRBD1 | once
TGTGCCAGCAGCCCCCGGCTAGCGGGGTACAATGAGCAGTACTTC | CASSPRLAGYNEQYF | TRBJ2-7 | TRBV6-5 | TRBD2 | -
TGTGCCAGCAGCTTAGTGCGAGCGATTTACACAGATACGCAGTATTTT | CASSLVRAIYTDTQYF | TRBJ2-3 | TRBV7-2 | - | -
TGCAGCGTTGAGATTTTGGCAGGGGGAGTTGGCTACACCTTC | CSVEILAGGVGYTF | TRBJ1-2 | TRBV29-1 | TRBD1 | many
TGTGCCATCAGTGGACTACACTACAATGAGCAGTTCTTC | CAISGLHYNEQFF | TRBJ2-1 | TRBV10-3 | - | -
TGTGCCAGCAGCCAAGAGGTCCTCTACGAGCAGTACTTC | CASSQEVLYEQYF | TRBJ2-7 | TRBV4-2 | - | many
TGTGCCAGCAGTGTGCGGGGGGGAATCAATGAGCAGTTCTTC | CASSVRGGINEQFF | TRBJ2-1 | TRBV7-6 | TRBD2 | -
TGTGCCAGCAGTTTGGCAGGGGATGATTCACCCCTCCACTTT | CASSLAGDDSPLHF | TRBJ1-6 | TRBV12-3/TRBV12-4 | - | -
TGTGCCACCAGCAGAGACGGGACAGGGGGCTGGGAGCAGTACTTC | CATSRDGTGGWEQYF | TRBJ2-7 | TRBV15 | TRBD1 | few
TGCAGTGCTCTAATTAGCGGGGGAACTTCCTACGAGCAGTACTTC | CSALISGGTSYEQYF | TRBJ2-7 | TRBV20-1 | TRBD2 | -
TGTGCCAGCAGTTACTCGGCGACAGGGGCCACTGAAGCTTTCTTT | CASSYSATGATEAFF | TRBJ1-1 | TRBV6-5 | TRBD1 | -
TGTGCCAGCAGTTACGGGATCCAGGGAGATCTGGCTTTCTTT | CASSYGIQGDLAFF | TRBJ1-1 | TRBV6-6 | - | once
TGTGCCAGTAGTATCGGGACAGGTGGTTGGGAGTTCTTC | CASSIGTGGWEFF | TRBJ2-1 | TRBV19 | TRBD1 | -
TGCGCCAGCAGCTGGGACCCCGGATGGGCCAACGTCCTGACTTTC | CASSWDPGWANVLTF | TRBJ2-6 | TRBV4-3 | - | few
TGTGCCAGCAGCCAGCCCAGGGCGGAAGCTTTCTTT | CASSQPRAEAFF | TRBJ1-1 | TRBV12-3/TRBV12-4 | - | -
TGTGCCAGCAGTCCATACTACAATGAGCAGTTCTTC | CASSPYYNEQFF | TRBJ2-1 | TRBV12-3/TRBV12-4 | - | -
TGTGCCAGTCCCCTGAAGGTGTCCTACGAGCAGTACTTC | CASPLKVSYEQYF | TRBJ2-7 | TRBV6-9 | - | few
TGTGCCATCACTGAAAGTAAATCTACCTACGAGCAGTACTTC | CAITESKSTYEQYF | TRBJ2-7 | TRBV10-3 | - | few